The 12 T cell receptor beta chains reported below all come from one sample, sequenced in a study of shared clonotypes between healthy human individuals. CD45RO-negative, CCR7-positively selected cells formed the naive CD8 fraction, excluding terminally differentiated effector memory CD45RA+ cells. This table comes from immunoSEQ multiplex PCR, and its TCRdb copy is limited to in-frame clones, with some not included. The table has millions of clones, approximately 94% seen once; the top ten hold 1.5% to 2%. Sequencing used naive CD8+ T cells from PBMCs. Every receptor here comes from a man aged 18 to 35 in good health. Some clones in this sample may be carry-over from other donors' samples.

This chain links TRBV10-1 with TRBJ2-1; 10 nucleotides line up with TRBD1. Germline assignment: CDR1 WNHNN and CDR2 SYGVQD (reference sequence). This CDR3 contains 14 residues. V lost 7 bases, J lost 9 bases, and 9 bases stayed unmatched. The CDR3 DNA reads TGCGCCAGCACCCGGACAGGGGGTTCGGGTGAGCAGTTCTTC. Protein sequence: CASTRTGGSGEQFF.

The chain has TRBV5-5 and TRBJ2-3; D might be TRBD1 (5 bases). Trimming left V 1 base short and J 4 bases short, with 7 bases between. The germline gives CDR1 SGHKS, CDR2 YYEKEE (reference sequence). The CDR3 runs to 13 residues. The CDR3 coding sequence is TGTGCCAGCAGCTTGTTGGGGCCAGATACGCAGTATTTT. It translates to CASSLLGPDTQYF. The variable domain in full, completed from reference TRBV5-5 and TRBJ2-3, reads DAGVTQSPTHLIKTRGQQVTLRCSPISGHKSVSWYQQVLGQGPQFIFQYYEKEERGRGNFPDRFSARQFPNYSSELNVNALLLGDSALYLCASSLLGPDTQYFGPGTRLTVL.

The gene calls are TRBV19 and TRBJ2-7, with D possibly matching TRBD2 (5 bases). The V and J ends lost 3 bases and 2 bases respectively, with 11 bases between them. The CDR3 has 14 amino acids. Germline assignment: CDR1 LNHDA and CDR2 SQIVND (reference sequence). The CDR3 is CASSIYPGTYEQYF. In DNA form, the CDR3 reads TGTGCCAGTAGTATTTACCCGGGAACCTACGAGCAGTACTTC.

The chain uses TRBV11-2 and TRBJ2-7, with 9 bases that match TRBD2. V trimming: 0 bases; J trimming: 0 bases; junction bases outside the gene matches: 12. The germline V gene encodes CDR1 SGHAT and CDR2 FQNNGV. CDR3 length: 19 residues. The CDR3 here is CASSLDLAGAPVNSYEQYF. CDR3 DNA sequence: TGTGCCAGCAGCTTAGATTTAGCGGGAGCCCCGGTAAACTCCTACGAGCAGTACTTC.

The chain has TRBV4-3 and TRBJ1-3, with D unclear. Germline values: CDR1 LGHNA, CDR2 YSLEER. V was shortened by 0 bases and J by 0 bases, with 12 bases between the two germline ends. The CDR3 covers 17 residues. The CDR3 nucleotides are TGCGCCAGCAGCCAAGATCCTGCCCCTAGCTCTGGAAACACCATATATTTT. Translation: CASSQDPAPSSGNTIYF.

CDR3 in DNA: TGTGCCAGCAGCTTAGTTCGGGACAGGCGCACAGATACGCAGTATTTT. Amino acid sequence: CASSLVRDRRTDTQYF. V and J are TRBV7-9 and TRBJ2-3; the match to TRBD1 covers 8 bases. V gave up 1 base and J gave up 1 base; unmatched junction bases: 4. This CDR3 has 16 amino acids. CDR1 and CDR2 from the germline V gene are SEHNR and FQNEAQ (reference sequence). Filled out from reference TRBV7-9 and TRBJ2-3, the complete variable domain reads DTGVSQNPRHKITKRGQNVTFRCDPISEHNRLYWYRQTLGQGPEFLTYFQNEAQLEKSRLLSDRFSAERPKGSFSTLEIQRTEQGDSAMYLCASSLVRDRRTDTQYFGPGTRLTVL.

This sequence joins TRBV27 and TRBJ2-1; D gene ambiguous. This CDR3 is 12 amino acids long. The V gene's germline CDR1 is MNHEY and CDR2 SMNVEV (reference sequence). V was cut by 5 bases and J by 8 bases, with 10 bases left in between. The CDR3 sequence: CASSPPAHEQFF. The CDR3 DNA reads TGTGCCAGCAGTCCACCCGCCCATGAGCAGTTCTTC.

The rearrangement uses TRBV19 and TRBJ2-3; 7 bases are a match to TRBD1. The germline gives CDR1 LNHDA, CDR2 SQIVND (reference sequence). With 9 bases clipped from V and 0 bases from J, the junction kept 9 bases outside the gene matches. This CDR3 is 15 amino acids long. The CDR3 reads CASAPRDSSTDTQYF. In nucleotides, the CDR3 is TGTGCCAGCGCCCCCCGGGACAGCAGCACAGATACGCAGTATTTT.

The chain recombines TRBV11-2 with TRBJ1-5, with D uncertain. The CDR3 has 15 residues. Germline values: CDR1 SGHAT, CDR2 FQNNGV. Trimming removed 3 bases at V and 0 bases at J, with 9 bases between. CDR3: CASSLDRDSNQPQHF. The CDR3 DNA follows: TGTGCCAGCAGCTTGGACCGTGATAGCAATCAGCCCCAGCATTTT. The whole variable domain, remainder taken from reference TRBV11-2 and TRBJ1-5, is EAGVAQSPRYKIIEKRQSVAFWCNPISGHATLYWYQQILGQGPKLLIQFQNNGVVDDSQLPKDRFSAERLKGVDSTLKIQPAKLEDSAVYLCASSLDRDSNQPQHFGDGTRLSIL.

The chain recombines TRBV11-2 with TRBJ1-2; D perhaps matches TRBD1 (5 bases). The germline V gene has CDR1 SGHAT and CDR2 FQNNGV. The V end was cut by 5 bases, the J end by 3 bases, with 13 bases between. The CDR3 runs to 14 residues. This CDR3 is CASSPGDGDYGYTF. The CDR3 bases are TGTGCCAGCAGCCCGGGGGACGGCGACTATGGCTACACCTTC. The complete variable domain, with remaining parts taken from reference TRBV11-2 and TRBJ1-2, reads EAGVAQSPRYKIIEKRQSVAFWCNPISGHATLYWYQQILGQGPKLLIQFQNNGVVDDSQLPKDRFSAERLKGVDSTLKIQPAKLEDSAVYLCASSPGDGDYGYTFGSGTRLTVV.

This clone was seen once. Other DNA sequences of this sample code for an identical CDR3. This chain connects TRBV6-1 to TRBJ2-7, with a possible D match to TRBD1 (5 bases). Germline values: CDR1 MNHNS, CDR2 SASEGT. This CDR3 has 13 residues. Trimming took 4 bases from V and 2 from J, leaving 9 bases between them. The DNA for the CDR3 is TGTGCCAGCAGTGCCAGGGTGCCCTACGAGCAGTACTTC. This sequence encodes CASSARVPYEQYF.

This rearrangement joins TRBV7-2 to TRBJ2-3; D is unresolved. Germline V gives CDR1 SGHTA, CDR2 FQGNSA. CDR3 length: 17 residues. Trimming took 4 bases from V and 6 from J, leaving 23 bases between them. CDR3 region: CASSSIHPPAPPDTQYF. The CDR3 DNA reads TGTGCCAGCAGCTCCATACACCCTCCAGCCCCTCCTGATACGCAGTATTTT.